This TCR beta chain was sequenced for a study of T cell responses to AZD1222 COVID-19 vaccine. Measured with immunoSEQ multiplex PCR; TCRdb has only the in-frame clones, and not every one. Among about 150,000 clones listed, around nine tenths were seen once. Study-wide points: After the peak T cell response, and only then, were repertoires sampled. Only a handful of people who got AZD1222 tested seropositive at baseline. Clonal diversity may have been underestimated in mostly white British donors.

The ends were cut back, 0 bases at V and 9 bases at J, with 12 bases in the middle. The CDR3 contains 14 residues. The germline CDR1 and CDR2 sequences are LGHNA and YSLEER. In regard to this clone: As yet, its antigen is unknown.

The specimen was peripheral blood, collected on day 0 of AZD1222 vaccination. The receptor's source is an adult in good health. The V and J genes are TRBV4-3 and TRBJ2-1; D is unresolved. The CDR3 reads CASSQDVNWSEQFF. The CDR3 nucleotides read TGCGCCAGCAGCCAAGACGTCAATTGGTCTGAGCAGTTCTTC.